The 18 T cell receptor beta chains below were found in one sample sequenced in a study of OX40 agonist ivuxolimab in advanced cancers. The assay was immunoSEQ multiplex PCR, and TCRdb's table has in-frame clones only and misses some. Found here are 60,000 to 95,000 clones, about 88% of them singletons; the top ten hold 17%. The sample in question was CD4+ or CD8+ T cells sorted from blood, obtained in a trial of the OX40 agonist ivuxolimab. Source of these receptors: an adult with an advanced solid tumor such as melanoma, head and neck, liver or kidney cancer.

The chain links TRBV9 to TRBJ2-3; TRBD2 matches at 8 bases. Germline CDR1 SGDLS, CDR2 YYNGEE. V lost 5 bases and J lost 7; bases outside the gene matches: 9. The CDR3 runs to 14 residues. Written as DNA, the CDR3 is TGTGCCAGCAGAAAAGCGGGAGAAGGGTATACGCAGTATTTT. Its translation is CASRKAGEGYTQYF.

The genes are TRBV27 and TRBJ2-3; D possibly matches TRBD1 or TRBD2 (5 bases each). Deletions cut 5 bases from V and 2 bases from J, with 14 bases between. CDR1 and CDR2 from the germline V gene are MNHEY and SMNVEV (reference sequence). The CDR3 spans 15 residues. This CDR3 is CASSIRDPNTDTQYF. The CDR3 region has the DNA TGTGCCAGCAGTATCCGGGACCCAAACACAGATACGCAGTATTTT.

J is TRBJ2-7 and V is TRBV13, with a weak D call TRBD1 (6 bases). Trimming removed 5 bases at V and 2 bases at J, with 16 bases between. The CDR3 runs to 15 residues. Germline assignment: CDR1 PRHDT and CDR2 FYEKMQ (reference sequence). CDR3 sequence (DNA): TGTGCCAGCAGCCACACCCGACAGGTAACCTACGAGCAGTACTTC. Amino acid sequence: CASSHTRQVTYEQYF.

V and J are TRBV7-2 and TRBJ2-4; TRBD2 matches 15 bases. Germline CDR1 SGHTA, CDR2 FQGNSA. This CDR3 spans 16 amino acids. V trimming: 5 bases; J trimming: 7 bases; junction bases outside the gene matches: 6. This chain's CDR3 is CASSRGLAGGENIQYF. The CDR3 nucleotides read TGTGCCAGCAGCCGCGGACTAGCGGGAGGGGAGAACATTCAGTACTTC.

CDR3 region: CASSYGGQSYEQYF. The CDR3 nucleotides read TGTGCCAGCAGTTACGGGGGACAAAGCTACGAGCAGTACTTC. The chain recombines TRBV6-5 with TRBJ2-7, with D perhaps matching TRBD1 (6 bases). Germline-derived CDR1 and CDR2 are MNHEY and SVGAGI. V was pared by 2 bases and J by 3 bases, with 11 bases between. The CDR3 length is 14 residues.

The chain couples TRBV5-6 to TRBJ2-1; D remains ambiguous. CDR3 length: 16 residues. V lost 4 bases to trimming and J lost 2 bases, with 16 bases between them. CDR1 is SGHDT and CDR2 is YYEEEE in the germline V gene. The CDR3 reads CASSRVQASPYNEQFF. CDR3 DNA sequence: TGTGCCAGCAGCCGCGTTCAGGCGAGCCCCTACAATGAGCAGTTCTTC.

The chain links TRBV18 to TRBJ2-2; 8 bases align to TRBD2. The CDR3 is 16 residues long. Unmatched junction bases numbered 5, after V lost 1 base and J lost 4 bases. Germline CDR1 is KGHSH and CDR2 is LQKENI. CDR3 loop: CASSPQSGGSTGELFF. DNA for the CDR3: TGTGCCAGCTCACCACAATCGGGAGGGTCCACCGGGGAGCTGTTTTTT.

This clone was observed a few times. This chain connects TRBV15 to TRBJ1-2; no firm D call. Trimming pared 3 bases from V and 4 bases from J, leaving 15 bases between. This CDR3 has 15 amino acids. CDR1 and CDR2 (germline): LNHNV, YYDKDF (reference sequence). The CDR3 nucleotides read TGTGCCACCAGCAGCGTCCGAGGGCCTTCCTATGGCTACACCTTC. This encodes CATSSVRGPSYGYTF.

The rearrangement joins TRBV5-4 to TRBJ2-1, with TRBD1 as a possible D gene (6 bases). Germline V gives CDR1 SGHNT, CDR2 YYREEE (reference sequence). The CDR3 is 15 residues long. Trimming removed 4 bases from V and 7 bases from J, with 18 bases in between. CDR3 residues: CASSPGTPQGNEQFF. DNA for the CDR3: TGTGCCAGCAGCCCGGGGACACCTCAGGGGAATGAGCAGTTCTTC.

CDR3 region: CASSQDELWDTQYF. CDR3 DNA: TGCGCCAGCAGCCAAGATGAATTATGGGATACGCAGTATTTT. The V and J genes are TRBV4-1 and TRBJ2-3, with D hard to call. From germline, CDR1 is MGHRA and CDR2 YSYEKL. Trimming shortened V by 0 bases and J by 6 bases, and 10 bases separated the two germline ends. This CDR3 spans 14 amino acids.

V and J are TRBV19 and TRBJ1-5; D perhaps matches TRBD1 (6 bases). The V end lost 6 bases, the J end lost 1 base, and 10 bases lay between the germline ends. The CDR3 sequence is 14 residues long. CDR1 is LNHDA and CDR2 is SQIVND in the germline V gene (reference sequence). Here the CDR3 reads CASRTGESNQPQHF. CDR3 nucleotide sequence: TGTGCCAGTAGGACAGGAGAAAGCAATCAGCCCCAGCATTTT.

The genes are TRBV28 and TRBJ2-7; 11 nucleotides align to TRBD2. The CDR3 is 16 residues long. J was trimmed by 4 bases and V by 6 bases; bases with no gene match: 11. Germline V gene data show CDR1 as MDHEN and CDR2 as SYDVKM. CDR3 coding DNA: TGTGCCAGCAGCCCGGCTAGGGCTAGCGGGAGGTACGAGCAGTACTTC. Its protein product is CASSPARASGRYEQYF.

The J gene is TRBJ1-2, the V gene TRBV7-2, with 8 bases that match TRBD1. The junction had 16 bases not matched to a gene; V was cut back by 5 bases and J by 8 bases. CDR1 is SGHTA and CDR2 is FQGNSA in the germline V gene. This CDR3 has 16 amino acids. Written as DNA, the CDR3 is TGTGCCAGCAGCGAGTCTACCAGGGGGCGCAGAGAAGGCTACACCTTC. Translating gives CASSESTRGRREGYTF.

The chain couples TRBV7-2 to TRBJ2-7; D is unclear. Trimming shortened V by 2 bases and J by 0 bases, and 8 bases separated the two germline ends. The CDR3 extends over 14 amino acids. From germline, CDR1 is SGHTA and CDR2 FQGNSA. The CDR3 region has the DNA TGTGCCAGCAGCTTATTTGCTATCTCCTACGAGCAGTACTTC. Protein product: CASSLFAISYEQYF.

This chain uses TRBV28 with TRBJ1-1; D gene unclear. The CDR3 sequence is 13 residues long. Per germline, CDR1 MDHEN and CDR2 SYDVKM. V was clipped by 2 bases and J by 11 bases, with 15 bases between them. CDR3 amino acids: CASSLPQDQRAFF. The CDR3 DNA sequence: TGTGCCAGCAGTTTACCCCAGGACCAACGGGCTTTCTTT.

The chain is built from TRBV28 and TRBJ1-2; 7 bases match TRBD1. Germline V gives CDR1 MDHEN, CDR2 SYDVKM. J lost 1 base, V lost 5 bases, and 7 bases had no gene match. The CDR3 totals 15 residues. CDR3 loop: CASSEQGLINYGYTF. The CDR3 DNA reads as TGTGCCAGCAGTGAACAGGGGCTTATTAACTATGGCTACACCTTC.

This clone showed up just once. This chain joins TRBV2 and TRBJ1-6, with D uncertain. The ends were cut back, 1 base at V and 8 bases at J, with 9 bases in the middle. The CDR3 has 14 amino acids. The V gene's germline CDR1 is SNHLY and CDR2 FYNNEI. The CDR3 coding sequence is TGTGCCAGCAGTGAAGGGGCAGACCATTCACCCCTCCACTTT. This gives the protein CASSEGADHSPLHF.

This clone occurred a few times. The sample carries other DNA sequences with the same CDR3. The V call is TRBV6-1, the J call TRBJ1-2, with TRBD1 matching 7 bases. J lost 4 bases, V lost 4 bases, and 3 bases had no gene match. CDR3 length: 13 residues. Germline V gives CDR1 MNHNS, CDR2 SASEGT. The CDR3 nucleotides read TGTGCCAGCAGTGTACAGGGGCCCTATGGCTACACCTTC. Translating it yields CASSVQGPYGYTF.